The 13 T cell receptor beta chains below come from one sample, sequenced in a study of blood T cells in healthy people across ages. The use of a sample-barcoded 5' primer and a J-beta primer mix characterized a second PCR of roughly 6 to 11 cycles. TCRdb recomputed calls from the 5' RACE reads with MiXCR, one row per CDR3 protein. Of approximately 810,000 distinct CDR3 sequences in the sample, under 35% were seen once. Sequences were obtained from blood. These receptors were taken from a woman older than 75 in good health.

The sample holds many counts of this clonotype. This rearrangement joins TRBV7-9 to TRBJ2-5; no clear D gene. This CDR3 comprises 12 residues. Germline CDR1 is SEHNR and CDR2 is FQNEAQ (reference sequence). Trimming stripped 6 bases from V and 5 bases from J, with 10 bases between. For the CDR3, the DNA is TGTGCCAGCAGGCTGGTAGGGGAGACCCAGTACTTC. Protein sequence: CASRLVGETQYF.

The chain employs TRBV6-2 or TRBV6-3 and TRBJ2-3, with D perhaps matching TRBD2 (5 bases). V was cut by 1 base and J by 11 bases, with 10 bases left in between. Per the germline V gene, CDR1 is MNHEY and CDR2 is SVGEGT. This CDR3 region has 12 residues. Written as DNA, the CDR3 is TGTGCCAGCAGTTACTTGGGCGGACTGCAGTATTTT. Its translation is CASSYLGGLQYF.

Many counts were recorded for this clonotype. The V gene is TRBV6-8, the J gene TRBJ2-7; no definite D call. Germline CDR1 is MNHGY and CDR2 is SAAAGT. This CDR3 comprises 14 residues. Between the trimmed V and J ends, which lost 6 bases and 8 bases, there was a span of 20 bases. The CDR3 sequence is CASSLKVRPPQQYF. Written as DNA, the CDR3 is TGTGCCAGCAGCCTGAAAGTACGACCACCACAGCAGTACTTC.

This rearrangement joins TRBV5-1 to TRBJ2-7; 9 nucleotides agree with TRBD1. Trimming cost V 0 bases and J 4 bases; bases outside gene matches: 5. Germline lookup yields CDR1 SGHRS and CDR2 YFSETQ. The CDR3 consists of 15 residues. The CDR3 sequence: CASSLGGTGNYEQYF. The CDR3 DNA reads TGCGCCAGCAGCTTGGGCGGGACAGGGAATTACGAGCAGTACTTC.

This clonotype showed up many times. The chain recombines TRBV10-3 with TRBJ2-3, with D possibly TRBD2 on 5 matching bases. Trimming shortened V by 6 bases and J by 0 bases, and 10 bases separated the two germline ends. The CDR3 consists of 14 residues. Germline CDR1 ENHRY, CDR2 SYGVKD. DNA of the CDR3: TGTGCCATCAGACCTACGGGGAGCACAGATACGCAGTATTTT. Translated, it gives CAIRPTGSTDTQYF.

The chain recombines TRBV28 with TRBJ2-7, with TRBD1 matching over 7 bases. The germline V gene has CDR1 MDHEN and CDR2 SYDVKM. This CDR3 contains 15 residues. The ends lost 6 bases at V and 0 bases at J; junction bases unmatched: 8. The CDR3 here is CASSLNPGGSYEQYF. CDR3 sequence (DNA): TGTGCCAGCAGCCTCAACCCAGGGGGCTCCTACGAGCAGTACTTC.

To note about this clonotype: A clone one base away is much larger, so this may be a read error. The DNA for the CDR3 is TGTGCCAGCAGTTCTAACGGGGGGGCGTTCTTC. It is translated as CASSSNGGAFF. This chain links TRBV6-5 with TRBJ2-1, with 8 bases that match TRBD2. This CDR3 comprises 11 residues. Trimming cost V 4 bases and J 15 bases; bases outside gene matches: 5. Looked up from germline, CDR1 is MNHEY and CDR2 is SVGAGI.

V usage is TRBV30 and J usage is TRBJ1-2; 8 nucleotides match TRBD1. J lost 5 bases, V lost 4 bases, and 9 bases had no gene match. Per germline, CDR1 GTSNPN and CDR2 SVGIG (reference sequence). This CDR3 region has 14 residues. Here the CDR3 reads CAWMGQGASYGYTF. CDR3 DNA: TGTGCCTGGATGGGGCAGGGGGCATCGTATGGCTACACCTTC.

For this clonotype: A single base separates this from a much larger clone, so it may be a read error. The chain joins TRBV6-5 to TRBJ2-4; no clear D. CDR1 is MNHEY and CDR2 is SVGAGI in the germline V gene. The germline V and J ends were trimmed by 5 bases and 4 bases, with 15 bases remaining between them. This CDR3 has 15 residues. Written as DNA, the CDR3 is TGTGCCAGCAGTGCCCGTGGACCGGAAAAAAACATTCAGTACTTC. Its protein is CASSARGPEKNIQYF.

With regard to this clonotype: This could be a read error, since a much larger clone is one nucleotide away. The chain combines TRBV12-3 or TRBV12-4 with TRBJ2-7; tentatively, D is TRBD1 (6 bases). The CDR3 consists of 14 residues. V lost 4 bases and J 3 bases, leaving 13 bases between the germline ends. The CDR3 protein is CASSSGQQSYEQYF. CDR3 DNA sequence: TGTGCCAGCAGTTCTGGACAGCAAAGCTACGAGCAGTACTTC.

A single count supports this clonotype. J is TRBJ2-2 and V is TRBV7-9, with a tentative D call TRBD1 (6 bases). The germline gives CDR1 SEHNR, CDR2 FQNEAQ (reference sequence). The V end lost 4 bases, the J end lost 2 bases, and 11 bases lay between the germline ends. This CDR3 is 15 amino acids long. The CDR3 DNA sequence: TGTGCCAGCAGCTACCCAGGGGTTAACACCGGGGAGCTGTTTTTT. Translated: CASSYPGVNTGELFF.

This clonotype was picked up a small number of times. The rearrangement uses TRBV5-1 and TRBJ2-2; 8 positions agree with TRBD1. J gave up 4 bases and V 2 bases, and 1 base lay outside the gene matches. The CDR3 contains 14 residues. The germline gives CDR1 SGHRS, CDR2 YFSETQ. Here the CDR3 DNA reads TGCGCCAGCAGCTTCCAGGGGGCCACCGGGGAGCTGTTTTTT. This encodes CASSFQGATGELFF.

In this sample, this clonotype turned up many times. The chain carries TRBV5-4 and TRBJ2-4; D might be TRBD2 (5 bases). Trimming pared 0 bases from V and 15 bases from J, leaving 13 bases between. The CDR3 length is 12 residues. CDR1 and CDR2 from the germline V gene are SGHNT and YYREEE (reference sequence). The CDR3 loop reads CASSLVCRTPYF. For the CDR3, the DNA is TGTGCCAGCAGCTTGGTATGTAGGACTCCGTACTTC.